These 27 T cell receptor beta chains were all obtained from the same sample, sequenced in a study of radiotherapy plus CTLA-4 blockade in lung cancer. Some clones are missing from TCRdb's copy, which holds only in-frame ones; the method was immunoSEQ multiplex PCR. The table shows over 45,000 clones, with less than 80% occurring only once. The material sequenced was peripheral blood, taken from a patient treated with radiotherapy plus ipilimumab. The receptors were gathered from a human donor with non-small cell lung cancer who had a complete response to radiotherapy plus ipilimumab.

V gene TRBV5-1 combines with J gene TRBJ1-4; maybe TRBD1 (6 bases). Trimming stripped 6 bases from V and 6 bases from J, with 18 bases between. The CDR3 totals 15 residues. Germline CDR1 is SGHRS and CDR2 is YFSETQ. In DNA form, the CDR3 reads TGCGCCAGCACCTCTTCGACAGGTCAAGATGAAAAACTGTTTTTT. As protein: CASTSSTGQDEKLFF.

The genes are TRBV5-1 and TRBJ2-1; D uncertain. From germline, CDR1 is SGHRS and CDR2 YFSETQ. V lost 3 bases and J lost 7, with 17 bases in between. The length of the CDR3 is 15 residues. The CDR3 sequence is CASSYTSVPDNEQFF. CDR3 bases: TGCGCCAGCAGCTATACTTCGGTCCCCGATAATGAGCAGTTCTTC. The complete variable domain, with remaining parts taken from reference TRBV5-1 and TRBJ2-1, reads KAGVTQTPRYLIKTRGQQVTLSCSPISGHRSVSWYQQTPGQGLQFLFEYFSETQRNKGNFPGRFSGRQFSNSRSEMNVSTLELGDSALYLCASSYTSVPDNEQFFGPGTRLTVL.

V usage is TRBV30 and J usage is TRBJ1-6; tentatively, D is TRBD1 (6 bases). The CDR3 totals 12 residues. V shed 4 bases and J shed 12 bases, with 13 bases lying between them. Germline CDR1 is GTSNPN and CDR2 is SVGIG (reference sequence). CDR3: CAWTGEGGPLHF. CDR3 DNA: TGTGCCTGGACTGGGGAGGGGGGACCCCTCCACTTT.

This clone was seen more than once but under ten times. The chain combines TRBV2 with TRBJ1-3; D gene unclear. The V gene's germline CDR1 is SNHLY and CDR2 FYNNEI. Trimming stripped 8 bases from V and 4 bases from J, with 12 bases between. The CDR3 runs to 13 residues. The CDR3 protein is CASLPTLGNTIYF. CDR3 sequence (DNA): TGTGCCAGCCTTCCTACGCTCGGAAACACCATATATTTT.

V is TRBV5-1 and J is TRBJ1-1; 11 nucleotides line up with TRBD1. Germline V gene sequence: CDR1 SGHRS, CDR2 YFSETQ. This CDR3 comprises 19 residues. J was trimmed by 6 bases and V by 1 base; bases with no gene match: 17. CDR3 loop: CASSLYRRSGQGGESEAFF. The CDR3 DNA follows: TGCGCCAGCAGCTTGTATAGAAGGTCGGGACAGGGGGGAGAGTCTGAAGCTTTCTTT. Variable domain in full (rest from reference TRBV5-1 and TRBJ1-1): KAGVTQTPRYLIKTRGQQVTLSCSPISGHRSVSWYQQTPGQGLQFLFEYFSETQRNKGNFPGRFSGRQFSNSRSEMNVSTLELGDSALYLCASSLYRRSGQGGESEAFFGQGTRLTVV.

The chain couples TRBV7-8 to TRBJ1-2; tentative D call: TRBD1 (6 bases). Germline lookup yields CDR1 SGHVS and CDR2 FQNEAQ. V lost 11 bases and J lost 2, with 15 bases in between. This CDR3 contains 13 residues. CDR3 loop: CAASTGANYGYTF. The CDR3 DNA reads as TGTGCCGCCTCGACAGGAGCAAACTATGGCTACACCTTC.

J is TRBJ2-4 and V is TRBV19; D is perhaps TRBD1 (6 bases). Trimming removed 7 bases from V and 2 bases from J, with 15 bases in between. Germline V gene lookup returns CDR1 LNHDA and CDR2 SQIVND (reference sequence). The CDR3 has 15 amino acids. CDR3 bases: TGTGCCAGTAATACAGGGACGGGGACCAAAAACATTCAGTACTTC. Its translation: CASNTGTGTKNIQYF. The complete variable domain, with remaining parts taken from reference TRBV19 and TRBJ2-4, reads DGGITQSPKYLFRKEGQNVTLSCEQNLNHDAMYWYRQDPGQGLRLIYYSQIVNDFQKGDIAEGYSVSREKKESFPLTVTSAQKNPTAFYLCASNTGTGTKNIQYFGAGTRLSVL.

The chain is built from TRBV28 and TRBJ2-2, with a tentative D call TRBD2 (6 bases). This CDR3 is built from 14 residues. V dropped 6 bases and J dropped 0 bases, with 8 bases sitting between them. Germline CDR1 is MDHEN and CDR2 is SYDVKM. The CDR3 is CASRGGTNTGELFF. In nucleotides, the CDR3 is TGTGCCAGCAGGGGAGGAACGAACACCGGGGAGCTGTTTTTT.

The rearrangement joins TRBV9 to TRBJ2-3, with 10 bases identical to TRBD1. The germline CDR1 and CDR2 sequences are SGDLS and YYNGEE. This CDR3 has 15 residues. V lost 1 base, J lost 5 bases, and 4 bases stayed unmatched. CDR3 amino acids: CASSVLGQGLDTQYF. The CDR3, as DNA: TGTGCCAGCAGCGTACTGGGACAGGGGTTAGATACGCAGTATTTT.

V is TRBV10-2 and J is TRBJ2-1; TRBD2 matches 11 bases. CDR3 length: 18 residues. V trimming: 5 bases; J trimming: 4 bases; junction bases outside the gene matches: 13. The germline V gene has CDR1 WSHSY and CDR2 SAAADI. CDR3 DNA: TGCGCCAGCAGTCCCCGGCTAGCGGGGGGTTATCGGTACAATGAGCAGTTCTTC. Protein product: CASSPRLAGGYRYNEQFF.

The chain uses TRBV10-3 and TRBJ2-7, with no clear D. Germline V gene sequence: CDR1 ENHRY, CDR2 SYGVKD. V lost 1 base, J lost 6 bases, and 16 bases lay in between. The CDR3 is 15 residues long. Here the CDR3 reads CAISELKLSYREQYF. CDR3 nucleotides: TGTGCCATCAGTGAGTTAAAGCTTTCGTACCGCGAGCAGTACTTC.

The chain employs TRBV4-1 and TRBJ1-2; perhaps TRBD1 as D (6 bases). V lost 1 base and J 7 bases, leaving 10 bases between the germline ends. CDR3 length: 13 residues. Germline V gene lookup returns CDR1 MGHRA and CDR2 YSYEKL. CDR3 residues: CASSQAGERGYTF. CDR3 bases: TGCGCCAGCAGCCAAGCAGGGGAACGTGGCTACACCTTC.

This clone has more than one count but fewer than ten. V and J are TRBV11-2 and TRBJ2-2; TRBD1 is a possible D gene (5 bases). The germline V gene has CDR1 SGHAT and CDR2 FQNNGV. Trimming took off 2 bases at V and 6 bases at J, with 16 bases between the two ends. This CDR3 contains 16 residues. The CDR3 region has the DNA TGTGCCAGCAGCTTAATCCGTAGTCTAGGGGCCGGGGAGCTGTTTTTT. The encoded protein is CASSLIRSLGAGELFF. The entire variable domain, with the rest obtained from reference TRBV11-2 and TRBJ2-2, is as follows: EAGVAQSPRYKIIEKRQSVAFWCNPISGHATLYWYQQILGQGPKLLIQFQNNGVVDDSQLPKDRFSAERLKGVDSTLKIQPAKLEDSAVYLCASSLIRSLGAGELFFGEGSRLTVL.

This rearrangement joins TRBV15 to TRBJ2-3, with TRBD1 matching over 9 bases. This CDR3 has 15 residues. Germline CDR1 LNHNV, CDR2 YYDKDF (reference sequence). The J segment lost 6 bases and the V segment lost 4 bases, leaving 8 bases of the junction unmatched. The CDR3 loop is CATSKGGQGSDTQYF. Written as DNA, the CDR3 is TGTGCCACCAGCAAAGGGGGACAGGGTTCCGATACGCAGTATTTT. The full variable domain, in which reference TRBV15 and TRBJ2-3 provide the parts outside the CDR3, is DAMVIQNPRYQVTQFGKPVTLSCSQTLNHNVMYWYQQKSSQAPKLLFHYYDKDFNNEADTPDNFQSRRPNTSFCFLDIRSPGLGDTAMYLCATSKGGQGSDTQYFGPGTRLTVL.

This sequence joins TRBV6-5 and TRBJ2-1; 8 positions agree with TRBD2. Looked up from germline, CDR1 is MNHEY and CDR2 is SVGAGI. CDR3 length: 15 amino acids. Losses at the gene ends were 2 bases for V and 3 bases for J; bases not matched to a gene: 3. The CDR3 DNA reads TGTGCCAGCAGTTACAAGGGACTAGTCTACAATGAGCAGTTCTTC. Translating gives CASSYKGLVYNEQFF.

This rearrangement joins TRBV9 to TRBJ1-1; D might be TRBD1 (6 bases). Trimming took off 0 bases at V and 4 bases at J, with 13 bases between the two ends. CDR3 length: 15 amino acids. Germline-derived CDR1 and CDR2 are SGDLS and YYNGEE. This CDR3 is CASSVDVRGVTEAFF. The CDR3 coding sequence is TGTGCCAGCAGCGTAGACGTCAGGGGCGTCACTGAAGCTTTCTTT.

In DNA, the CDR3 is TGTGCCAGCTCACGAGGAGGGGCGGGTGAAAAACTGTTTTTT. Translating it yields CASSRGGAGEKLFF. V and J are TRBV18 and TRBJ1-4, with D perhaps TRBD1 (5 bases). Trimming took off 4 bases at V and 7 bases at J, with 13 bases between the two ends. Germline CDR1 is KGHSH and CDR2 is LQKENI. The CDR3 runs to 14 residues.

This chain uses TRBV18 with TRBJ1-1; tentative D call: TRBD1 (6 bases). Trimming stripped 2 bases from V and 3 bases from J, with 13 bases between. The V gene's germline CDR1 is KGHSH and CDR2 LQKENI. This CDR3 spans 15 amino acids. The CDR3 DNA reads as TGTGCCAGCTCACCATCTCAGGGGAGGGACACTGAAGCTTTCTTT. It is translated as CASSPSQGRDTEAFF.

The chain uses TRBV2 and TRBJ2-1; perhaps TRBD1 as D (5 bases). CDR1 is SNHLY and CDR2 is FYNNEI in the germline V gene. Deletions cut 6 bases from V and 0 bases from J, with 12 bases between. The CDR3 loop spans 15 amino acids. CDR3 sequence reads: CASSRDRSSYNEQFF. The CDR3, as DNA: TGTGCCAGCAGCAGAGACAGAAGCTCCTACAATGAGCAGTTCTTC.

V usage is TRBV11-2 and J usage is TRBJ2-2; weak D call: TRBD1 (5 bases). Looked up from germline, CDR1 is SGHAT and CDR2 is FQNNGV. Deletions cut 3 bases from V and 6 bases from J, with 8 bases between. The CDR3 has 13 residues. The CDR3 here is CASSLAGSGELFF. CDR3 DNA sequence: TGTGCCAGCAGCTTGGCAGGGTCCGGGGAGCTGTTTTTT.

V and J are TRBV5-1 and TRBJ2-5; D may be TRBD1 (6 bases). The DNA end is a closer match to TRBJ2-7, so the J assignment may be wrong. Germline values: CDR1 SGHRS, CDR2 YFSETQ. This CDR3 has 16 amino acids. The CDR3, as DNA: TGCGCCAGCAGCCCAAACACCCAACAGGGTATCGGCGAGCAGTACTTC. Protein: CASSPNTQQGIGEQYF.

The gene calls are TRBV7-9 and TRBJ2-3; 8 nucleotides match TRBD2. The trim removed 2 bases at V and 5 bases at J, leaving 9 bases unmatched. Germline V gives CDR1 SEHNR, CDR2 FQNEAQ (reference sequence). The CDR3 is made up of 16 amino acids. The CDR3 nucleotides are TGTGCCAGCAGCTTACGTCGTATTGCGGGGGGAGATACGCAGTATTTT. Translation: CASSLRRIAGGDTQYF.

A single count supports this clone. The rearrangement joins TRBV19 to TRBJ1-1; D possibly corresponds to TRBD1 (6 bases). Germline V CDR1 and CDR2: LNHDA, SQIVND (reference sequence). The CDR3 is 14 amino acids. Trimming took 5 bases from V and 4 from J, leaving 14 bases between them. CDR3 in DNA: TGTGCCAGTAGTCCGACAGGTCTCCTCACTGAAGCTTTCTTT. This encodes CASSPTGLLTEAFF.

CDR3 residues: CASSLDGGITEAFF. CDR3 bases: TGTGCCAGCAGCTTAGACGGGGGGATCACTGAAGCTTTCTTT. The chain joins TRBV7-9 to TRBJ1-1, with D perhaps matching TRBD1 (5 bases). The CDR3 is 14 amino acids. Trimming took 1 base from V and 4 from J, leaving 10 bases between them. Germline V gene lookup returns CDR1 SEHNR and CDR2 FQNEAQ (reference sequence).

The chain is built from TRBV4-3 and TRBJ2-7; 9 nucleotides agree with TRBD2. The trim removed 1 base at V and 2 bases at J, leaving 9 bases unmatched. CDR3 length equals 17 residues. Looked up from germline, CDR1 is LGHNA and CDR2 is YSLEER. In DNA, the CDR3 is TGCGCCAGCAGCCAAGGGGAGCGGGAGGTTGCGACCTACGAGCAGTACGTC. Its translation: CASSQGEREVATYEQYV.

This clone was detected only once. The rearrangement joins TRBV9 to TRBJ2-5; TRBD2 matches 8 bases. With V trimmed by 0 bases and J by 3 bases, 4 bases remained unmatched. The CDR3 length is 15 residues. Per the germline V gene, CDR1 is SGDLS and CDR2 is YYNGEE. This chain's CDR3 is CASSVAGTREETQYF. CDR3 DNA: TGTGCCAGCAGCGTAGCTGGGACTAGGGAAGAGACCCAGTACTTC.

The chain is built from TRBV5-4 and TRBJ1-4, with D possibly matching TRBD1 (5 bases). The CDR3 sequence is 16 residues long. V was shortened by 9 bases and J by 8 bases, with 26 bases between the two germline ends. In germline, CDR1 is SGHNT, CDR2 YYREEE (reference sequence). The CDR3 region has the DNA TGTGCCACAGCCACCTCACTTCAGGGCATGGGGGAAAAACTGTTTTTT. Its protein product is CATATSLQGMGEKLFF.